This TCR beta chain was profiled in a study of cytomegalovirus exposure and HLA in healthy donors. Study-wide context: In a previous analysis, some 110 million unique TCR beta sequences were found from 150 million to 200 million T cells. Notes on the study in general: Indistinguishable V segments, including TRBV6-2 and TRBV6-3, were excluded. A likely sequencing artifact accounted for one observed cluster of highly shared sequence variants. Listed as cytomegalovirus-associated were more than 150 TCR beta chains.

V shed 6 bases and J shed 2 bases, with 16 bases lying between them. Germline loops: CDR1 SGHRS, CDR2 YFSETQ. The CDR3 contains 15 residues. About this clone: What it binds is not known.

13 Jbeta primers and 60 Vbeta primers were used for the PCR. Sequencing used immunoSEQ multiplex PCR; TCRdb keeps in-frame clones, though not all of them. In the table there are hundreds of thousands of clones, 72% of which are singletons. The material sequenced was PBMCs. The TCR was taken from a female donor in good health and CMV-seronegative. This chain connects TRBV5-1 to TRBJ2-3; D is perhaps TRBD2 (5 bases). CDR3 in DNA: TGCGCCAGCACGCCGGCGGGCCACCCCACAGATACGCAGTATTTT. Its protein product is CASTPAGHPTDTQYF.